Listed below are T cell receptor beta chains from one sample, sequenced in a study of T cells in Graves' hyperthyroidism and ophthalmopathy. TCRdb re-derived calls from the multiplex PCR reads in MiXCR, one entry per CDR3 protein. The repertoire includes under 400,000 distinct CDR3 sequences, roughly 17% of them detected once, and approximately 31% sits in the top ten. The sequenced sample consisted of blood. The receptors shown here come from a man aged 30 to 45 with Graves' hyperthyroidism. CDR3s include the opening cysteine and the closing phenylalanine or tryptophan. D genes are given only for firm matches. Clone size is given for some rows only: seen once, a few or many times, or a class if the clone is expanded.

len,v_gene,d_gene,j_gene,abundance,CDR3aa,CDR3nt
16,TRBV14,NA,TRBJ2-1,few,CASSQGLLKETREQFF,TGTGCCAGCAGCCAAGGGCTCCTTAAGGAGACCCGTGAGCAGTTCTTC
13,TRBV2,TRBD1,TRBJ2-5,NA,CAGGQGAVETQYF,TGTGCCGGTGGACAGGGGGCTGTGGAGACCCAGTACTTC
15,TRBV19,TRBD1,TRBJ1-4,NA,CASSKRQGTNEKLFF,TGTGCCAGTAGTAAGCGACAGGGAACTAATGAAAAACTGTTTTTT
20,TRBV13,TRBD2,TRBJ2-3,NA,CASSLVTWTKTSGYTDTQYF,TGTGCCAGCAGCTTAGTTACGTGGACCAAGACTAGCGGATACACAGATACGCAGTATTTT
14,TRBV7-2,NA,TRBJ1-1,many,CASSAGLTNTEAFF,TGTGCCAGCAGTGCGGGACTGACCAACACTGAAGCTTTCTTT
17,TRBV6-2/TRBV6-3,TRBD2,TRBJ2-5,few,CASSYSLLRGDQETQYF,TGTGCCAGCAGTTATTCGCTTCTCCGGGGGGACCAAGAGACCCAGTACTTC
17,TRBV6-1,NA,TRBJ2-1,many,CASSESSGARVWDEQFF,TGTGCCAGCAGTGAATCTTCCGGCGCCAGGGTCTGGGATGAGCAGTTCTTC
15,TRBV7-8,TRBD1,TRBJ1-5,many,CASSLGQGGDQPQHF,TGTGCCAGCAGCTTAGGTCAGGGGGGGGATCAGCCCCAGCATTTT
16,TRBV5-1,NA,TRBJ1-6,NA,CASSRSTFDRKSPLHF,TGCGCCAGCAGCCGTAGTACCTTTGACAGGAAATCACCCCTCCACTTT
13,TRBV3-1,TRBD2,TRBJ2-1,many,CASSRAGDYEQFF,TGTGCCAGCAGCCGGGCGGGAGATTATGAGCAGTTCTTC
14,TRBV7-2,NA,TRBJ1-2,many,CASSSLGGPAGYTF,TGTGCCAGCAGCTCCCTGGGGGGTCCTGCTGGCTACACCTTC
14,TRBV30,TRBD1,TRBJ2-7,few,CAWGPGQGLTGQYF,TGTGCCTGGGGCCCGGGACAGGGGCTTACTGGGCAGTACTTC
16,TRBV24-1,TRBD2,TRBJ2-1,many,CATSELPGLGANEQFF,TGTGCCACCAGTGAGCTCCCGGGACTAGGAGCCAATGAGCAGTTCTTC
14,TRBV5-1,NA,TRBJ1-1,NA,CASSLASVNTEAFF,TGCGCCAGCAGCTTGGCCAGTGTGAACACTGAAGCTTTCTTT
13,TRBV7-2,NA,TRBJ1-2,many,CASRVSPDYGYTF,TGTGCCAGCAGGGTCAGCCCCGACTATGGCTACACCTTC
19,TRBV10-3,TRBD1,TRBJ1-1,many,CAISDLLWGPGTENTEAFF,TGTGCCATCAGTGATCTGTTGTGGGGCCCGGGGACAGAAAACACTGAAGCTTTCTTT
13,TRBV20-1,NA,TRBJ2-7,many,CSATLTVPYEQYF,TGCAGTGCTACTTTAACAGTCCCCTACGAGCAGTACTTC
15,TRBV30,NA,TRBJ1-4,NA,CAWSVLGLANEKLFF,TGTGCCTGGAGTGTACTAGGGTTGGCTAATGAAAAACTGTTTTTT
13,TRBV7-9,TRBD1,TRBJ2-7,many,CASSRDRPYEQYF,TGTGCCAGCAGCCGGGACAGGCCATACGAGCAGTACTTC
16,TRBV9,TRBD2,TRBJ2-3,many,CASSVARTSSTDTQYF,TGTGCCAGCAGCGTAGCAAGGACTAGCAGCACAGATACGCAGTATTTT
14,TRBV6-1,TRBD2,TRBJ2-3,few,CASTGLPILDTQYF,TGTGCCAGCACGGGACTACCAATTTTGGATACGCAGTATTTT
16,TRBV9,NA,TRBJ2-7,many,CASSVDWGGPSSEQYF,TGTGCCAGCAGCGTAGATTGGGGGGGGCCCTCTTCCGAGCAGTACTTC
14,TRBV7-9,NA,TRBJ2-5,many,CASSLQRTKETQYF,TGTGCCAGCAGTTTACAGCGGACCAAAGAGACCCAGTACTTC
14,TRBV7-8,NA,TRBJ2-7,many,CASSPQRVTKQQYF,TGTGCCAGCAGCCCCCAGCGGGTCACAAAGCAGCAGTACTTC
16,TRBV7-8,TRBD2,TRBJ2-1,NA,CASSLPASGRANEQFF,TGTGCCAGCAGCTTGCCCGCTAGCGGGAGGGCCAATGAGCAGTTCTTC
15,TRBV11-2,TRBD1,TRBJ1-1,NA,CASSSTGTGATEAFF,TGTGCCAGCAGCTCTACCGGGACAGGGGCGACTGAAGCTTTCTTT
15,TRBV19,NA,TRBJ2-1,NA,CASSIDLRILNEQFF,TGTGCCAGTAGTATAGATCTTAGGATACTCAATGAGCAGTTCTTC
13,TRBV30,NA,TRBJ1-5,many,CAWSTQAAQPQHF,TGTGCCTGGAGTACACAGGCGGCTCAGCCCCAGCATTTT
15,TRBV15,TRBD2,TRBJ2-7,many,CATSTQREHSYEQYF,TGTGCCACCAGCACCCAGCGGGAGCACTCCTACGAGCAGTACTTC
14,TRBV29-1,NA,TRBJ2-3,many,CSVEGAGQTDTQYF,TGCAGCGTTGAAGGGGCGGGACAGACAGATACGCAGTATTTT
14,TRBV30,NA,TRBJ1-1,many,CAWSVPDLNTEAFF,TGTGCCTGGAGTGTACCCGATTTGAACACTGAAGCTTTCTTT
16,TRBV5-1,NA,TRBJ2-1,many,CASSLAGDSRYNEQFF,TGCGCCAGCAGCTTGGCGGGGGACAGTAGATACAATGAGCAGTTCTTC
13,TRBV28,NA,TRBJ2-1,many,CASSSTSWSEQFF,TGTGCCAGCAGTTCGACTAGTTGGAGTGAGCAGTTCTTC
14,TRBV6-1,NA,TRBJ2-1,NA,CASIYGRLEDEQFF,TGTGCCAGCATTTACGGACGTCTTGAGGATGAGCAGTTCTTC
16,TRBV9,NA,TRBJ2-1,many,CASSVAGRPDYNEQFF,TGTGCCAGCAGCGTAGCGGGGCGCCCCGACTACAATGAGCAGTTCTTC
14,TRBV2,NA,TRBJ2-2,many,CASLPTANTGELFF,TGTGCCAGCCTACCGACAGCCAACACCGGGGAGCTGTTTTTT
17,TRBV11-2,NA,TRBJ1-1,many,CASSLDPGQLMNTEAFF,TGTGCCAGCAGCTTAGACCCGGGACAACTCATGAACACTGAAGCTTTCTTT
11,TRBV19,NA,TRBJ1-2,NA,CASQNVYGYTF,TGTGCCAGTCAGAACGTCTATGGCTACACCTTC
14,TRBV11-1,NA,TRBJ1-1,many,CASSLDRASLEAFF,TGTGCCAGCAGCCTCGACAGAGCCAGTTTGGAAGCTTTCTTT
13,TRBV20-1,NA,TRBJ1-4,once,CSASGGAGEKLFF,TGCAGTGCTAGTGGGGGGGCCGGTGAAAAACTGTTTTTT
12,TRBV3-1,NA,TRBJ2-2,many,CATQDGTGELFF,TGTGCCACCCAGGACGGCACCGGGGAGCTGTTTTTT
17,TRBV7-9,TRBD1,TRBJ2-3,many,CASSSGQGTFGTDTQYF,TGTGCCAGCAGCTCGGGACAGGGGACGTTTGGCACAGATACGCAGTATTTT
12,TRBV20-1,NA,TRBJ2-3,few,CSARDHSDTQYF,TGCAGTGCTAGAGATCATTCAGATACGCAGTATTTT
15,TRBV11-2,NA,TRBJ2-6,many,CASSSVDSGANVLTF,TGTGCCAGCAGCTCGGTCGACTCTGGGGCCAACGTCCTGACTTTC
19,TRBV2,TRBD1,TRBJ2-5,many,CARNRGGPRTGHVGETQYF,TGTGCCAGAAACAGAGGGGGACCTCGGACAGGGCATGTGGGAGAGACCCAGTACTTC
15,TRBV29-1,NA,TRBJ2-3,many,CSVRRAGFPTDTQYF,TGCAGCGTTAGAAGGGCGGGGTTCCCCACAGATACGCAGTATTTT
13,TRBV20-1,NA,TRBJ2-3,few,CSASRADTDTQYF,TGCAGTGCTAGCCGGGCCGACACAGATACGCAGTATTTT
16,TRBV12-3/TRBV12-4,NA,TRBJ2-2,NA,CASSLRVGRDTGELFF,TGTGCCAGCAGTTTACGAGTAGGTCGGGACACCGGGGAGCTGTTTTTT
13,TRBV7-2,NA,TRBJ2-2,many,CASSPRGTGELFF,TGTGCCAGCAGCCCCCGCGGCACCGGGGAGCTGTTTTTT
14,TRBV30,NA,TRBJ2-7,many,CAWSSIGLWDEQYF,TGTGCCTGGAGTAGTATTGGCCTCTGGGACGAGCAGTACTTC
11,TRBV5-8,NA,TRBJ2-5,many,CASSYWDLEYF,TGTGCCAGCAGCTACTGGGACTTAGAGTACTTC
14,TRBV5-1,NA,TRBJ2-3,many,CASSLDRYTDTQYF,TGCGCCAGCAGCTTAGACAGATACACAGATACGCAGTATTTT
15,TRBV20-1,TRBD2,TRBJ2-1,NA,CSASRGASGSYEQFF,TGCAGTGCTAGTCGGGGGGCTAGCGGGAGTTATGAGCAGTTCTTC
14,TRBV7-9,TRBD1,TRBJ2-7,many,CASSSRTGGPEQYF,TGTGCCAGCAGCTCGAGGACAGGGGGCCCCGAGCAGTACTTC
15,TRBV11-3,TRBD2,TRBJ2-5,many,CASSLDPAGASTQYF,TGTGCCAGCAGCTTAGATCCGGCGGGAGCCTCGACCCAGTACTTC